This T cell receptor beta chain was obtained from a study of cytomegalovirus exposure and HLA in healthy donors. The study's findings and limits: Most likely, a cluster of highly shared sequence variants arose as a sequencing artifact. The study reported that TCR beta sequences accurately predicted HLA-A and HLA-B alleles in most subjects. In an earlier analysis, productive rearrangement rates for most beta V segments clustered near 87% or 30%.

This clone has only a few counts. Its antigen is as yet unknown. CDR3 length: 16 amino acids. Germline V gene data show CDR1 as SGHVS and CDR2 as FQNEAQ. Unmatched junction bases numbered 8, after V lost 1 base and J lost 5 bases. PCR used 60 Vbeta primers and 13 Jbeta primers. Sequencing used immunoSEQ multiplex PCR; TCRdb keeps in-frame clones, though not all of them. The data contain about 110,000 clones, roughly 70% of them seen just once; the ten biggest clones take up about 11%. The sequence was obtained from a man aged 35 to 55 in good health and CMV-seropositive. The sequenced material came from PBMCs. The V call is TRBV7-8, the J call TRBJ2-5, with 9 nucleotides matching TRBD2. CDR3 DNA: TGTGCCAGCAGCTTAGTTGTACTAGCGGGCTGGGAGACCCAGTACTTC. It is translated as CASSLVVLAGWETQYF. Based on the CDR3 plus reference TRBV7-8 and TRBJ2-5, the full variable domain is GAGVSQSPRYKVAKRGQDVALRCDPISGHVSLFWYQQALGQGPEFLTYFQNEAQLDKSGLPSDRFFAERPEGSVSTLKIQRTQQEDSAVYLCASSLVVLAGWETQYFGPGTRLLVL.